Below are 2 T cell receptor beta chains sequenced from a single sample in a study of post-analysis software for immune sequencing data. The study, taken as a whole, reports: TRBV5-6, TRBV5-1 and TRBV20-1 belonged to a set of roughly five TRBV segments that were more frequent in patients than controls.

TCR beta libraries were prepared from cDNA with unique molecular identifiers. TCRdb re-derived calls from the PCR reads in MiXCR, one entry per CDR3 protein. In the table there are roughly 650,000 distinct CDR3 sequences, around 64% of which are singletons. These receptors have no identified antigens. Input material: blood. Receptors originate from a girl aged 2 to 9 with multiple sclerosis.

V gene TRBV10-3 combines with J gene TRBJ1-1; weak D call: TRBD1 (6 bases). V gave up 4 bases and J gave up 0 bases, with 9 bases separating them. Per the germline V gene, CDR1 is ENHRY and CDR2 is SYGVKD. The CDR3 spans 14 residues. CDR3 DNA sequence: TGTGCCATCAGTGCCAGGACAGTGAACACTGAAGCTTTCTTT. This sequence encodes CAISARTVNTEAFF.

The chain recombines TRBV6-5 with TRBJ1-1; D may be TRBD1 (5 bases). This CDR3 contains 16 residues. The V end lost 2 bases, the J end lost 3 bases, and 16 bases lay between the germline ends. Germline V CDR1 and CDR2: MNHEY, SVGAGI. The CDR3 protein is CASSYVGGGPHTEAFF. The CDR3 bases are TGTGCCAGCAGTTACGTGGGGGGAGGTCCGCACACTGAAGCTTTCTTT.